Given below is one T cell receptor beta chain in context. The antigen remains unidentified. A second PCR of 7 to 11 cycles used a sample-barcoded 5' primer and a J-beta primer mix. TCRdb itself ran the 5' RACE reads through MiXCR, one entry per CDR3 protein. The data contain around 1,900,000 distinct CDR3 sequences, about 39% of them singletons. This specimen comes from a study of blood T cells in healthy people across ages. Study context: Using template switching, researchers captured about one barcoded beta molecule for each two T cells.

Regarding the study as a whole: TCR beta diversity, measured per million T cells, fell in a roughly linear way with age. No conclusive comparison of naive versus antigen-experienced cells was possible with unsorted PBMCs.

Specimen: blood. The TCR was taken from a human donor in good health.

In DNA, the CDR3 is TGCAGCGTTTCGGCCCTGGGGGTTGGGGCTTACTATGGCTACACCTTC. Translated, it gives CSVSALGVGAYYGYTF. The chain links TRBV29-1 to TRBJ1-2; tentatively, D is TRBD1 (5 bases). Germline lookup yields CDR1 SQVTM and CDR2 ANQGSEA. V was clipped by 5 bases and J by 3 bases, with 22 bases between them. CDR3 size: 16 residues.